This T cell receptor beta chain was documented in a study of early T cells in non-severe SARS-CoV-2 infection. Germline CDR1 reads MNHEY; CDR2 reads SVGAGI. After removal of 6 bases from V and 4 bases from J, the junction contained 5 bases not matched to a gene. CDR3 length equals 14 residues. Notes on the study in general: Missing private and CD4 specificities, VDJdb matching favored anti-spike CD8 responses.

This clonotype appeared many times. What it recognizes is unknown. Individual cDNA molecules were tagged with unique molecular identifiers. TCRdb redid the calling of the 5' RACE reads with MiXCR, one entry per CDR3 protein. Of tens of thousands of distinct CDR3 sequences in the sample, 9.9% are singletons; the top ten hold 12%. The TCR comes from an adult who was a healthcare worker with PCR-confirmed SARS-CoV-2 infection or an uninfected control (not recorded which). The gene calls are TRBV6-5 and TRBJ2-5; 10 nucleotides line up with TRBD2. The sample taken for sequencing was whole blood. The DNA of the CDR3 is TGTGCCAGCAGGCGGTCTAGCGGGGGAGAGACCCAGTACTTC. It is translated as CASRRSSGGETQYF.